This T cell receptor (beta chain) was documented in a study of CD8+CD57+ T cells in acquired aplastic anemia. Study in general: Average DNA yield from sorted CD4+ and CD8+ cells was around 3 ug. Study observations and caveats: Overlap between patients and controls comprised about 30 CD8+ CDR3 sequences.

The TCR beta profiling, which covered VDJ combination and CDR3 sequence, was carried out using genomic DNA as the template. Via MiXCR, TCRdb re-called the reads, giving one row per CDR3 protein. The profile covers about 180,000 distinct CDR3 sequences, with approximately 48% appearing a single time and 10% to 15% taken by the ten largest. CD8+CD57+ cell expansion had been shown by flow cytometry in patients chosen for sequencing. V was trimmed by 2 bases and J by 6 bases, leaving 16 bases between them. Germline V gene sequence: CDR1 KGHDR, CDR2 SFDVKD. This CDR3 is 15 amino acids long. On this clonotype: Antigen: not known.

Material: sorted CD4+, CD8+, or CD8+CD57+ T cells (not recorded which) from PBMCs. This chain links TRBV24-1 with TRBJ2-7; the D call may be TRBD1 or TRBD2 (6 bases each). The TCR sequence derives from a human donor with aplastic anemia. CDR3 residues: CATSDSTSGASEQYF. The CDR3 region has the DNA TGTGCCACCAGTGATTCAACATCGGGGGCATCCGAGCAGTACTTC.